This record concerns one T cell receptor beta chain sequence. Its target is unknown. These data originate in a study of cytomegalovirus exposure and HLA in healthy donors. Points from the study as a whole: Within the data, a cluster of highly shared sequence variants was likely a sequencing artifact. Exclusion applied to some V segments, including TRBV6-2 and TRBV6-3, as they were indistinguishable. Previous analysis showed most TCR beta V segments were productive about 87% or about 30% of the time.

PCR primers comprised 60 Vbeta and 13 Jbeta primers. Clones were read by immunoSEQ multiplex PCR, and TCRdb kept only the in-frame ones, dropping some. The sample includes roughly 170,000 clones, 75% to 90% of them seen just once. This CDR3 contains 15 residues. Germline lookup yields CDR1 SGDLS and CDR2 YYNGEE. V was trimmed by 0 bases and J by 4 bases, leaving 11 bases between them. Specimen: PBMCs. This sequence was found in a man aged 50-60 years in good health and CMV-seronegative. The chain uses TRBV9 and TRBJ2-1; D is perhaps TRBD1 (6 bases). Written as DNA, the CDR3 is TGTGCCAGCAGCGTAGGGCAGGGACATTACAATGAGCAGTTCTTC. Translated: CASSVGQGHYNEQFF.